The sequence of this TCR beta chain was determined in a study of T cell changes during pregnancy in multiple sclerosis. Using immunoSEQ multiplex PCR, the repertoire was profiled, and TCRdb retains in-frame clones only, with some absent. The sample has about 47,000 clones, roughly 90% seen once. With V trimmed by 4 bases and J by 2 bases, 14 bases remained unmatched. The CDR3 is 18 amino acids. Germline V gene data show CDR1 as LGHNA and CDR2 as YNFKEQ. The source material was peripheral blood, sampled in the first trimester of pregnancy. This sequence joins TRBV4-2 and TRBJ2-3, with TRBD2 identical over 8 bases. The receptor was isolated from a female donor with multiple sclerosis, enrolled in a pregnancy study. The CDR3 DNA reads as TGTGCCAGCAGCCCGGACCCCCCAGCGGGGGCCCCCACAGATACGCAGTATTTT. Translation gives CASSPDPPAGAPTDTQYF.